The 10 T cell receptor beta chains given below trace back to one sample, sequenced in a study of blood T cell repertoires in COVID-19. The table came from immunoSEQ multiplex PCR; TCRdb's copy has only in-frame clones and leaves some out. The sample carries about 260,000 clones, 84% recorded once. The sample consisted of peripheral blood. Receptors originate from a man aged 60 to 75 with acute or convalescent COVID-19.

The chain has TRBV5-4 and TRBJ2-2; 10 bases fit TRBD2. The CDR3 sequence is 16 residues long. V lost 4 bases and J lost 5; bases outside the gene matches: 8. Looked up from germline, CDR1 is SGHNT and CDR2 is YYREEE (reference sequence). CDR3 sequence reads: CASSPELAGVTGELFF. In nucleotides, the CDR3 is TGTGCCAGCAGCCCGGAGCTAGCGGGAGTTACCGGGGAGCTGTTTTTT.

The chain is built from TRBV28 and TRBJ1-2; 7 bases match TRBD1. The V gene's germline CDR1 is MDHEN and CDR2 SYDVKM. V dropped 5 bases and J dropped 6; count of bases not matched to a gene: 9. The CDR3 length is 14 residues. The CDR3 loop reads CASSIQGLRDGYTF. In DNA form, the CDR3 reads TGTGCCAGCAGTATACAGGGGCTGCGGGATGGCTACACCTTC.

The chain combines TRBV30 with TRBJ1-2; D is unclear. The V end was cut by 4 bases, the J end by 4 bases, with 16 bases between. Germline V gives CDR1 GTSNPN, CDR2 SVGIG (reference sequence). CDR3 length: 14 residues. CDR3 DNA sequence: TGTGCCTGGATTCGCGGAGGACCGATCTATGGCTACACCTTC. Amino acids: CAWIRGGPIYGYTF.

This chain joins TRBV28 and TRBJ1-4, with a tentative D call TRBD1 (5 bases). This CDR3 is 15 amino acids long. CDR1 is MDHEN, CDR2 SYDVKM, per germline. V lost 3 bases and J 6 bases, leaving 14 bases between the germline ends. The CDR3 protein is CASSFHLGRDEKLFF. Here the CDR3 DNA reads TGTGCCAGCAGTTTTCACTTGGGGCGTGATGAAAAACTGTTTTTT.

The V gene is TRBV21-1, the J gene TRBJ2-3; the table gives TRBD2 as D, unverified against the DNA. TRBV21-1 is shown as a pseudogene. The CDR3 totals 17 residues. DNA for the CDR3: TGTGCCAGCAGCAACGATGGAACTAGCGGGAGGACAGATACGCAGTATTTT. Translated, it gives CASSNDGTSGRTDTQYF.

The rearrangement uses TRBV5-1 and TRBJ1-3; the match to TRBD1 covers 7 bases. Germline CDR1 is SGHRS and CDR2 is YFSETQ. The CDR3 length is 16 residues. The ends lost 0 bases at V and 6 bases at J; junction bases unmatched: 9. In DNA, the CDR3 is TGCGCCAGCAGCTTGGCCCCACAGGGGTTCTCAAACACCATATATTTT. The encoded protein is CASSLAPQGFSNTIYF.

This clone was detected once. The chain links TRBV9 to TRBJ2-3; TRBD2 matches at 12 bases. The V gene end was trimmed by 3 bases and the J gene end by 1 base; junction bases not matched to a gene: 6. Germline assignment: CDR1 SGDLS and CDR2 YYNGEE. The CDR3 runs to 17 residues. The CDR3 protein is CASSAPSGGARTDTQYF. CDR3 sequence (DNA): TGTGCCAGCAGCGCCCCTAGCGGGGGGGCGCGCACAGATACGCAGTATTTT.

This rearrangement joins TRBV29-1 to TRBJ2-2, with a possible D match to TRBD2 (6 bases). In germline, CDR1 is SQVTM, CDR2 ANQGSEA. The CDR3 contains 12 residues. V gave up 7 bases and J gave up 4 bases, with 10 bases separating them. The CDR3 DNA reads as TGCAGCGGGGACTCAGCCACCGGGGAGCTGTTTTTT. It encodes CSGDSATGELFF.

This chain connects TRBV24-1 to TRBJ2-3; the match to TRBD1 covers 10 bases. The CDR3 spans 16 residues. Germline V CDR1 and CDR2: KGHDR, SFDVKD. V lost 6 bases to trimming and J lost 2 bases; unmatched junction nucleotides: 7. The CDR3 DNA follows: TGTGCCACCAGTATTGGGACAGGGGCCTCCACAGATACGCAGTATTTT. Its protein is CATSIGTGASTDTQYF.

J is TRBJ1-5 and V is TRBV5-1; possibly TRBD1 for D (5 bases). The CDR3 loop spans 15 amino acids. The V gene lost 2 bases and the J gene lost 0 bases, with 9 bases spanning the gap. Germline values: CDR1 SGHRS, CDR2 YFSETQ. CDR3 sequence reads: CASSLTGYSNQPQHF. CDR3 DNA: TGCGCCAGCAGCTTAACAGGATATAGCAATCAGCCCCAGCATTTT. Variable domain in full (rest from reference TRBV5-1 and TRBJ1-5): KAGVTQTPRYLIKTRGQQVTLSCSPISGHRSVSWYQQTPGQGLQFLFEYFSETQRNKGNFPGRFSGRQFSNSRSEMNVSTLELGDSALYLCASSLTGYSNQPQHFGDGTRLSIL.